This T cell receptor beta chain was sequenced during a study of cytomegalovirus exposure and HLA in healthy donors. Study-wide findings and caveats: For most subjects, TCR beta sequences were reported to predict HLA-A and HLA-B alleles with accuracy. Later findings reportedly placed an Asian-associated ancestry cluster below the approximately 670-donor mean for N-insertions. Some TCR beta chains (roughly 160 of them) were listed as cytomegalovirus-associated.

Remarks on this clone: Antigen unknown.

The donors, nominally healthy at sampling, likely had unrecorded immune exposures. A multiplex PCR was run with 60 Vbeta primers and 13 Jbeta primers. Data came from immunoSEQ multiplex PCR; TCRdb stores just in-frame clones and leaves some out. The sample lists 150,000 to 200,000 clones, over 65% occurring once. Germline V gives CDR1 MGHRA, CDR2 YSYEKL. This CDR3 comprises 14 residues. J was trimmed by 0 bases and V by 7 bases; bases with no gene match: 4. This sequence was found in a young man in good health and CMV-seronegative. V gene TRBV4-1 combines with J gene TRBJ1-1; 8 bases are shared with TRBD1. Sequencing was performed on PBMCs. The DNA of the CDR3 is TGCGCCAGCACAAGGGACAGGATGAACACTGAAGCTTTCTTT. Translated, it gives CASTRDRMNTEAFF.